These 24 T cell receptor beta chains originate from one sample sequenced in a study of cytomegalovirus exposure and HLA in healthy donors. A multiplex PCR was run with 60 Vbeta primers and 13 Jbeta primers. TCRdb keeps only in-frame clones here, not all; method: immunoSEQ multiplex PCR. The repertoire consists of 130,000 or so clones, with roughly 87% occurring once and the leading ten covering 0.51%. The sample taken for sequencing was PBMCs. These receptors all stem from a middle-aged woman in good health and CMV-seronegative.

The V and J genes are TRBV10-2 and TRBJ1-5; D is unresolved. The germline V and J ends were trimmed by 5 bases and 0 bases, with 11 bases remaining between them. CDR3 length: 15 amino acids. Germline V gene sequence: CDR1 WSHSY, CDR2 SAAADI. CDR3 bases: TGCGCCAGCAGTATCACAAAATATAGCAATCAGCCCCAGCATTTT. It codes for CASSITKYSNQPQHF.

The rearrangement joins TRBV11-3 to TRBJ2-2, with a possible D match to TRBD2 (5 bases). Germline CDR1 and CDR2: SGHNT and YENEEA. V was shortened by 5 bases and J by 6 bases, with 13 bases between the two germline ends. The CDR3 has 14 amino acids. The CDR3 coding sequence is TGTGCCAGCAGCCTTCGAGGGTTGGCCGGGGAGCTGTTTTTT. Amino acid sequence: CASSLRGLAGELFF.

V is TRBV25-1 and J is TRBJ1-2; D is undetermined. Germline V gives CDR1 MGHDK, CDR2 SYGVNS. V was trimmed by 5 bases and J by 0 bases, leaving 7 bases between them. The CDR3 runs to 13 residues. CDR3 nucleotide sequence: TGTGCCAGCAGTAGGACTTCTAACTATGGCTACACCTTC. Translating it yields CASSRTSNYGYTF.

The V gene is TRBV27, the J gene TRBJ1-1; no definite D call. The ends were cut back, 0 bases at V and 4 bases at J, with 6 bases in the middle. The CDR3 extends over 13 amino acids. The germline gives CDR1 MNHEY, CDR2 SMNVEV (reference sequence). The CDR3 reads CASSLSYGTEAFF. The CDR3 DNA reads TGTGCCAGCAGTTTATCGTACGGCACTGAAGCTTTCTTT.

The J gene is TRBJ2-7, the V gene TRBV6-1, with 8 bases fitting TRBD1. V shed 3 bases, J shed 5 bases, and the junction held 9 bases outside the gene matches. The CDR3 runs to 15 residues. Germline-derived CDR1 and CDR2 are MNHNS and SASEGT. The CDR3 DNA sequence: TGTGCCAGCAGTGATATTGGACAGGGTCGGAACGAGCAGTACTTC. Protein: CASSDIGQGRNEQYF.

J is TRBJ1-1 and V is TRBV30, with a weak D call TRBD1 (5 bases). The germline V and J ends were trimmed by 2 bases and 3 bases, with 16 bases remaining between them. CDR3 length: 15 amino acids. Germline V gives CDR1 GTSNPN, CDR2 SVGIG (reference sequence). CDR3 in amino acids: CAWSLPGGGDTEAFF. CDR3 DNA sequence: TGTGCCTGGAGTCTCCCCGGGGGAGGAGACACTGAAGCTTTCTTT.

This clone was recorded only once. V usage is TRBV4-1 and J usage is TRBJ2-7, with 7 bases lining up with TRBD1. Trimming took 3 bases from V and 0 from J; bases not matched to a gene: 5. The CDR3 is 15 residues long. The germline V gene has CDR1 MGHRA and CDR2 YSYEKL. The CDR3 DNA sequence: TGCGCCAGCAGCCAGAGGACAGGAGACTCCTACGAGCAGTACTTC. It is translated as CASSQRTGDSYEQYF.

The V and J genes are TRBV6-5 and TRBJ2-7; the D gene is possibly TRBD1 (5 bases). Germline CDR1 reads MNHEY; CDR2 reads SVGAGI. V was shortened by 0 bases and J by 3 bases, with 9 bases between the two germline ends. The length of the CDR3 is 14 residues. The CDR3 region is CASSYSDRFYEQYF. CDR3 nucleotide sequence: TGTGCCAGCAGTTACTCTGACAGATTCTACGAGCAGTACTTC.

V gene TRBV2 combines with J gene TRBJ2-3; a weak D match, TRBD2 (6 bases). The V end was cut by 4 bases, the J end by 6 bases, with 20 bases between. The CDR3 totals 16 residues. CDR1 is SNHLY, CDR2 FYNNEI, per germline. The CDR3 DNA reads TGTGCCAGCAGTGGTTGGGCCTCCACGGAGGGGGATACGCAGTATTTT. As protein: CASSGWASTEGDTQYF.

Concerning this clone itself: Mismatch with germline at one junction end may stem from a read error. This rearrangement joins TRBV7-9 to TRBJ2-3; 7 nucleotides line up with TRBD1. This CDR3 is built from 14 residues. CDR1 is SEHNR, CDR2 FQNEAQ, per germline (reference sequence). CDR3 region: CSSSLGQATDTQYF. The CDR3, as DNA: TGTTCCAGCAGCTTAGGACAGGCCACAGATACGCAGTATTTT.

The rearrangement links TRBV11-3 to TRBJ2-7; D is unclear. V was shortened by 1 base and J by 0 bases, with 7 bases between the two germline ends. This CDR3 is 14 amino acids long. CDR1 and CDR2 from the germline V gene are SGHNT and YENEEA. CDR3 sequence reads: CASSLGSLSYEQYF. CDR3 sequence (DNA): TGTGCCAGCAGCTTAGGAAGCCTCTCCTACGAGCAGTACTTC.

The chain uses TRBV7-8 and TRBJ1-3; D is ambiguous. The germline V gene has CDR1 SGHVS and CDR2 FQNEAQ. V shed 1 base and J shed 4 bases, with 8 bases lying between them. The CDR3 runs to 14 residues. Here the CDR3 reads CASSLGFRGNTIYF. Here the CDR3 DNA reads TGTGCCAGCAGCTTAGGATTCCGGGGAAACACCATATATTTT.

J is TRBJ2-1 and V is TRBV11-2; 12 positions agree with TRBD2. V gave up 1 base and J gave up 9 bases; unmatched junction bases: 7. The CDR3 has 16 residues. CDR1 SGHAT and CDR2 FQNNGV come from the germline V gene. CDR3 loop: CASSLVASGRDREQFF. In DNA form, the CDR3 reads TGTGCCAGCAGCTTAGTGGCTAGCGGGAGGGATCGTGAGCAGTTCTTC.

The chain uses TRBV2 and TRBJ2-4; a possible D gene is TRBD2 (6 bases). This CDR3 has 14 residues. Trimming took 4 bases from V and 6 from J, leaving 13 bases between them. The germline V gene encodes CDR1 SNHLY and CDR2 FYNNEI. CDR3 region: CASSGRDSRNIQYF. CDR3 bases: TGTGCCAGCAGTGGCCGGGACTCGAGAAACATTCAGTACTTC. The full variable domain, its missing parts supplied by reference TRBV2 and TRBJ2-4, is EPEVTQTPSHQVTQMGQEVILRCVPISNHLYFYWYRQILGQKVEFLVSFYNNEISEKSEIFDDQFSVERPDGSNFTLKIRSTKLEDSAMYFCASSGRDSRNIQYFGAGTRLSVL.

The chain recombines TRBV5-6 with TRBJ1-5; 8 bases match TRBD1. The V segment lost 1 base and the J segment 5 bases; nucleotides outside the gene matches: 11. The CDR3 sequence is 17 residues long. Germline V gene data show CDR1 as SGHDT and CDR2 as YYEEEE. The CDR3 is CASSLQAGGSPYQPQHF. The CDR3 coding sequence is TGTGCCAGCAGCTTGCAAGCAGGGGGCTCTCCTTATCAGCCCCAGCATTTT.

The V and J genes are TRBV27 and TRBJ2-5; D is perhaps TRBD2 (7 bases). Judging by the DNA end, TRBJ2-7 fits better; the J call may be wrong. Germline lookup yields CDR1 MNHEY and CDR2 SMNVEV (reference sequence). This CDR3 spans 13 amino acids. DNA for the CDR3: TGTGCCAGCCGCCGAGGGGGGGCTTACGAGCAGTACTTC. It encodes CASRRGGAYEQYF.

The CDR3 loop reads CASSFLRGELFF. The CDR3 nucleotides are TGTGCCAGCAGCTTCCTACGTGGGGAGCTGTTTTTT. The V and J genes are TRBV7-8 and TRBJ2-2; the D is unclear. Germline CDR1 and CDR2: SGHVS and FQNEAQ. The ends were cut back, 3 bases at V and 8 bases at J, with 7 bases in the middle. The length of the CDR3 is 12 residues.

The chain carries TRBV28 and TRBJ2-1, with 13 bases matching TRBD2. Trimming at V came to 5 bases and at J to 6 bases, leaving 10 bases not matched to a gene. The germline gives CDR1 MDHEN, CDR2 SYDVKM. This CDR3 region has 17 residues. The CDR3 DNA sequence: TGTGCCAGCAGTCCCACTAGCGGGAGGGCGTATAGCAATGAGCAGTTCTTC. It is translated as CASSPTSGRAYSNEQFF. Full variable domain (missing parts from reference TRBV28 and TRBJ2-1): DVKVTQSSRYLVKRTGEKVFLECVQDMDHENMFWYRQDPGLGLRLIYFSYDVKMKEKGDIPEGYSVSREKKERFSLILESASTNQTSMYLCASSPTSGRAYSNEQFFGPGTRLTVL.

This rearrangement joins TRBV6-5 to TRBJ1-5; no firm D call. This CDR3 comprises 14 residues. The germline V gene has CDR1 MNHEY and CDR2 SVGAGI. V shed 4 bases and J shed 1 base, with 8 bases lying between them. The CDR3 loop reads CASSSTGSNQPQHF. CDR3 nucleotides: TGTGCCAGCAGTTCAACGGGGAGCAATCAGCCCCAGCATTTT.

This chain links TRBV7-9 with TRBJ1-2; D remains ambiguous. Trimming took 2 bases from V and 5 from J, leaving 3 bases between them. Per germline, CDR1 SEHNR and CDR2 FQNEAQ (reference sequence). This CDR3 region has 11 residues. CDR3 in amino acids: CASSLHYGYTF. The CDR3 DNA reads as TGTGCCAGCAGCTTACATTATGGCTACACCTTC.

J is TRBJ1-1 and V is TRBV7-6, with a tentative D call TRBD1 (5 bases). This CDR3 is built from 14 residues. V lost 5 bases, J lost 0 bases, and 10 bases lay in between. Germline-derived CDR1 and CDR2 are SGHVS and FNYEAQ. In DNA, the CDR3 is TGTGCCAGCAGCCCCCGGGGGATGAACACTGAAGCTTTCTTT. Translated: CASSPRGMNTEAFF.

The rearrangement links TRBV7-8 to TRBJ2-6, with TRBD2 matching 8 bases. The CDR3 runs 17 residues. Trimming at V came to 8 bases and at J to 0 bases, leaving 9 bases not matched to a gene. The V gene's germline CDR1 is SGHVS and CDR2 FQNEAQ. In DNA form, the CDR3 reads TGTGCCAGCGGGGATACAGGGACTAGCTCTGGGGCCAACGTCCTGACTTTC. The encoded protein is CASGDTGTSSGANVLTF. Variable domain in full (rest from reference TRBV7-8 and TRBJ2-6): GAGVSQSPRYKVAKRGQDVALRCDPISGHVSLFWYQQALGQGPEFLTYFQNEAQLDKSGLPSDRFFAERPEGSVSTLKIQRTQQEDSAVYLCASGDTGTSSGANVLTFGAGSRLTVL.

The chain carries TRBV5-8 and TRBJ2-5; the match to TRBD2 covers 8 bases. Matching the DNA end better, TRBJ2-7 makes the J call doubtful. CDR3 length: 16 amino acids. Germline lookup yields CDR1 SGHTS and CDR2 YDEGEE. CDR3 protein: CASSKGTSMGPYEQYF. The CDR3 DNA sequence: TGTGCCAGCAGCAAAGGGACTAGTATGGGGCCATACGAGCAGTACTTC.

This clone appeared a single time. The CDR3 region has the DNA TGCGCCAGCAAAGGGGGTAACACTGAAGCTTTCTTT. This sequence encodes CASKGGNTEAFF. This chain connects TRBV4-1 to TRBJ1-1, with a tentative D call TRBD1 (6 bases). Germline lookup yields CDR1 MGHRA and CDR2 YSYEKL. Between the trimmed V and J ends, which lost 7 bases and 2 bases, there was a span of 8 bases. This CDR3 contains 12 residues.